Presented here are 24 T cell receptor beta chains from one specimen sequenced in a study of Ad26.COV2.S vaccination and SARS-CoV-2 variants. Only in-frame clones appear in the TCRdb table, and some are missing; sequencing was by immunoSEQ multiplex PCR. Here the sample spans 450,000 to 550,000 clones, 80% to 90% being singletons. Treatment here: some 20 received Ad26.COV2.S at low or high dose, single or two shots; five or six received placebo; per-sample allocation not given. Material that was analyzed had been drawn on day 63 after the first vaccine or placebo injection. The sequencing here drew on peripheral blood, taken in a trial of Ad26.COV2.S vaccine versus placebo. These receptors were taken from a person between 18 and 60 years old who received the Ad26.COV2.S COVID-19 vaccine or a placebo.

V usage is TRBV7-2 and J usage is TRBJ2-3; TRBD1 or TRBD2 may be the D gene (5 bases each). CDR3 length: 14 residues. Trimming took 7 bases from V and 2 from J, leaving 13 bases between them. CDR1 SGHTA and CDR2 FQGNSA come from the germline V gene. CDR3 loop: CASKTGRDTDTQYF. As DNA, the CDR3 is TGTGCCAGCAAGACGGGGCGTGACACAGATACGCAGTATTTT.

The chain joins TRBV7-2 to TRBJ1-1; D is unclear. The CDR3 is 14 amino acids. CDR1 is SGHTA and CDR2 is FQGNSA in the germline V gene. The germline V and J ends were trimmed by 4 bases and 4 bases, with 13 bases remaining between them. The CDR3 nucleotides read TGTGCCAGCAGCTCAGCCCGGGAGACCACTGAAGCTTTCTTT. Translated, it gives CASSSARETTEAFF.

This chain joins TRBV24-1 and TRBJ2-3; D is perhaps TRBD2 (5 bases). The V gene's germline CDR1 is KGHDR and CDR2 SFDVKD. The CDR3 is 14 residues long. V was pared by 6 bases and J by 2 bases, with 11 bases between. DNA of the CDR3: TGTGCCACCAGTCCCAGCCGGGACACAGATACGCAGTATTTT. It encodes CATSPSRDTDTQYF.

V gene TRBV29-1 combines with J gene TRBJ2-3; no clear D. This CDR3 spans 15 amino acids. Germline values: CDR1 SQVTM, CDR2 ANQGSEA. The ends were cut back, 3 bases at V and 0 bases at J, with 13 bases in the middle. Here the CDR3 DNA reads TGCAGCGTTGAGTACCGGTCGTCTAGCACAGATACGCAGTATTTT. This codes for CSVEYRSSSTDTQYF.

Details on this clone: One end of the junction is discordant with germline, which a read error may explain. The J gene is TRBJ1-1, the V gene TRBV7-7; D is uncertain. CDR1 is SSHAT, CDR2 FNYEAQ, per germline (reference sequence). CDR3 length equals 13 residues. The CDR3 region is CASSLYANTEAFF. CDR3 coding DNA: TGTGCTAGCAGCTTATATGCGAACACTGAAGCTTTCTTT.

The J gene is TRBJ1-2, the V gene TRBV9; D possibly corresponds to TRBD1 (5 bases). The CDR3 covers 14 residues. Between the trimmed V and J ends, which lost 1 base and 6 bases, there was a span of 13 bases. Germline V gene sequence: CDR1 SGDLS, CDR2 YYNGEE. CDR3 bases: TGTGCCAGCAGCGTAACCCCCCAAGGGGATGGCTACACCTTC. Protein sequence: CASSVTPQGDGYTF.

The genes are TRBV18 and TRBJ2-7; 10 bases fit TRBD1. Germline loops: CDR1 KGHSH, CDR2 LQKENI. The CDR3 loop spans 15 amino acids. The ends lost 3 bases at V and 1 base at J; junction bases unmatched: 3. This CDR3 is CASSPGTGASYEQYF. The CDR3 nucleotides are TGTGCCAGCTCACCGGGGACAGGGGCTTCCTACGAGCAGTACTTC.

The V gene is TRBV11-3, the J gene TRBJ2-2; 8 nucleotides align to TRBD2. CDR1 is SGHNT, CDR2 YENEEA, per germline. J gave up 0 bases and V 10 bases, and 7 bases lay outside the gene matches. The CDR3 extends over 15 amino acids. The CDR3 reads CATRSGSANTGELFF. DNA of the CDR3: TGTGCCACACGGAGCGGGAGTGCGAACACCGGGGAGCTGTTTTTT.

The chain has TRBV13 and TRBJ1-1; a possible D gene is TRBD1 (6 bases). The CDR3 has 16 amino acids. Germline assignment: CDR1 PRHDT and CDR2 FYEKMQ (reference sequence). V was trimmed by 5 bases and J by 4 bases, leaving 20 bases between them. Written as DNA, the CDR3 is TGTGCCAGCAGCCCCACAATGGGGGGCGGCCCCACTGAAGCTTTCTTT. Amino acid sequence: CASSPTMGGGPTEAFF.

This chain joins TRBV9 and TRBJ1-1; D uncertain. Trimming left V 0 bases short and J 7 bases short, with 10 bases between. CDR1 is SGDLS and CDR2 is YYNGEE in the germline V gene. The CDR3 is 13 amino acids. The CDR3 DNA is TGTGCCAGCAGCGTAGGAGGATTTAGTGAAGCTTTCTTT. It specifies CASSVGGFSEAFF.

This chain joins TRBV2 and TRBJ1-1; tentatively, D is TRBD1 (5 bases). The germline V gene has CDR1 SNHLY and CDR2 FYNNEI. This CDR3 is 11 amino acids long. V gave up 5 bases and J gave up 7 bases, with 8 bases separating them. DNA of the CDR3: TGTGCCAGCAGTTTCGACAGTGAAGCTTTCTTT. This encodes CASSFDSEAFF.

The genes are TRBV12-2 and TRBJ1-2. TRBV12-2 is a recognized pseudogene. The CDR3 covers 16 residues. The CDR3 sequence is CASRLGGGGGGYGYTF. The CDR3 coding sequence is TGTGCAAGTCGCTTAGGAGGGGGAGGGGGCGGCTATGGCTACACCTTC.

The chain uses TRBV5-5 and TRBJ1-2; D call uncertain. Trimming stripped 4 bases from V and 2 bases from J, with 9 bases between. This CDR3 spans 13 amino acids. CDR1 and CDR2 (germline): SGHKS, YYEKEE (reference sequence). CDR3 DNA: TGTGCCAGCAGCCAAGGACCGAACTATGGCTACACCTTC. It is translated as CASSQGPNYGYTF.

The CDR3: CASSPWAGDTDTQYF. CDR3 DNA sequence: TGTGCCAGCAGCCCATGGGCGGGGGACACAGATACGCAGTATTTT. J is TRBJ2-3 and V is TRBV9; 7 bases fit TRBD2. V shed 4 bases and J 2 bases; nucleotides not matched to a gene: 7. In germline, CDR1 is SGDLS, CDR2 YYNGEE. This CDR3 contains 15 residues.

The DNA of the CDR3 is TGTGCCACGCAGAGGGGCGCATGGGAGACCCAGTACTTC. Protein sequence: CATQRGAWETQYF. This chain connects TRBV7-9 to TRBJ2-5; D may match TRBD1 or TRBD2 (5 bases each). V was cut by 10 bases and J by 5 bases, with 17 bases left in between. There are 13 residues in the CDR3. Germline lookup yields CDR1 SEHNR and CDR2 FQNEAQ (reference sequence).

The gene calls are TRBV10-2 and TRBJ2-1; a weak D match, TRBD2 (5 bases). CDR1 is WSHSY, CDR2 SAAADI, per germline. V was trimmed by 4 bases and J by 2 bases, leaving 12 bases between them. This CDR3 comprises 15 residues. The CDR3, as DNA: TGCGCCAGCAGTGGGGAGCAGCTACCCTACAATGAGCAGTTCTTC. Translating gives CASSGEQLPYNEQFF.

The chain recombines TRBV19 with TRBJ2-2; tentatively, D is TRBD1 or TRBD2 (5 bases each). Germline V gene lookup returns CDR1 LNHDA and CDR2 SQIVND (reference sequence). Trimming took 6 bases from V and 4 from J, leaving 15 bases between them. CDR3 length: 15 amino acids. The CDR3: CASRIWGSSTGELFF. The CDR3 DNA is TGTGCCAGTAGAATCTGGGGGAGCAGCACCGGGGAGCTGTTTTTT.

This chain connects TRBV7-2 to TRBJ1-1; a weak D match, TRBD1 (5 bases). The germline V gene encodes CDR1 SGHTA and CDR2 FQGNSA. The V end lost 6 bases, the J end lost 1 base, and 9 bases lay between the germline ends. There are 13 residues in the CDR3. CDR3 region: CASRTVGNTEAFF. The CDR3 nucleotides are TGTGCCAGCAGGACAGTGGGGAACACTGAAGCTTTCTTT.

This clone was observed a handful of times. The V and J genes are TRBV7-8 and TRBJ1-6; D is ambiguous. Germline CDR1 SGHVS, CDR2 FQNEAQ. Trimming cost V 1 base and J 8 bases, with 9 bases left between them. The CDR3 runs to 14 residues. The DNA for the CDR3 is TGTGCCAGCAGCTTAGACCCGGCCTATTCACCCCTCCACTTT. Its translation is CASSLDPAYSPLHF.

Here the CDR3 DNA reads TGTGCCACCAGCCGACTCGCCGGTCAGCCCCAGCATTTT. Amino acids: CATSRLAGQPQHF. The gene calls are TRBV15 and TRBJ1-5; D unclear. V was shortened by 5 bases and J by 6 bases, with 11 bases between the two germline ends. CDR1 and CDR2 (germline): LNHNV, YYDKDF (reference sequence). This CDR3 region has 13 residues.

V and J are TRBV14 and TRBJ1-1, with 7 bases matching TRBD1. This CDR3 spans 13 amino acids. V lost 3 bases to trimming and J lost 7 bases; unmatched junction nucleotides: 5. Germline values: CDR1 SGHDN, CDR2 FVKESK. The CDR3 nucleotides are TGTGCCAGCAGCCAGGTCTACAGGGGTGAAGCTTTCTTT. It encodes CASSQVYRGEAFF. The whole variable domain, remainder taken from reference TRBV14 and TRBJ1-1, is EAGVTQFPSHSVIEKGQTVTLRCDPISGHDNLYWYRRVMGKEIKFLLHFVKESKQDESGMPNNRFLAERTGGTYSTLKVQPAELEDSGVYFCASSQVYRGEAFFGQGTRLTVV.

The sample holds one count of this clone. The chain joins TRBV5-8 to TRBJ1-2, with 8 bases identical to TRBD1. Germline V gives CDR1 SGHTS, CDR2 YDEGEE. V lost 0 bases, J lost 5 bases, and 6 bases stayed unmatched. This CDR3 is built from 15 residues. The CDR3 DNA reads as TGTGCCAGCAGCTTGGGAGGACAGGGCGGATATGGCTACACCTTC. This codes for CASSLGGQGGYGYTF.

V gene TRBV5-6 combines with J gene TRBJ1-6, with a tentative D call TRBD1 (6 bases). This CDR3 spans 12 amino acids. With 4 bases removed from V and 16 bases from J, the gap between germline ends came to 15 bases. Germline CDR1 reads SGHDT; CDR2 reads YYEEEE. CDR3 loop: CASSRGATGLHF. CDR3 sequence (DNA): TGTGCCAGCAGCCGGGGGGCTACAGGGCTCCACTTT.

This chain joins TRBV9 and TRBJ2-2; 10 bases fit TRBD2. Germline V CDR1 and CDR2: SGDLS, YYNGEE. The CDR3 runs 16 residues. J was trimmed by 4 bases and V by 4 bases; bases with no gene match: 7. CDR3 nucleotide sequence: TGTGCCAGCAGCCCCCAGCTAGCGGGAGTCACCGGGGAGCTGTTTTTT. This sequence encodes CASSPQLAGVTGELFF.